Detailed here is one T cell receptor (beta chain). Random-hexamer reverse transcription was applied to roughly 0.5 to 1 ug RNA. An immunoSEQ multiplex PCR amplified TCR beta CDR3 over 54 Vbeta and 13 Jbeta. TCRdb re-called the immunoSEQ multiplex PCR reads through MiXCR, storing one row per CDR3 protein. The data hold some 300,000 distinct CDR3 sequences, with roughly 85% observed a single time. The CDR3 contains 17 residues. Germline CDR1 LNHDA, CDR2 SQIVND (reference sequence). With 5 bases clipped from V and 0 bases from J, the junction kept 13 bases outside the gene matches. Blood CD8+ and CD4+ T cells underwent high-throughput TCR beta sequencing. The patients serving as multiple sclerosis controls were treatment-naive. They had stable or active relapsing-remitting disease and fulfilled revised McDonald criteria. Bulk CD8+ and CD4+ cells came from magnetic negative isolation; CD8+ TEMRA by FACS.

This specimen comes from a study of CD8 T cells in Susac syndrome. The sample was CD8+ T cells from PBMCs. The origin of this receptor is a human donor with multiple sclerosis. V and J are TRBV19 and TRBJ2-7, with 7 bases that match TRBD1. DNA of the CDR3: TGTGCCAGTAGTTCTCTTATATTACAGGGGTCCTCCTACGAGCAGTACTTC. Encoded protein: CASSSLILQGSSYEQYF.